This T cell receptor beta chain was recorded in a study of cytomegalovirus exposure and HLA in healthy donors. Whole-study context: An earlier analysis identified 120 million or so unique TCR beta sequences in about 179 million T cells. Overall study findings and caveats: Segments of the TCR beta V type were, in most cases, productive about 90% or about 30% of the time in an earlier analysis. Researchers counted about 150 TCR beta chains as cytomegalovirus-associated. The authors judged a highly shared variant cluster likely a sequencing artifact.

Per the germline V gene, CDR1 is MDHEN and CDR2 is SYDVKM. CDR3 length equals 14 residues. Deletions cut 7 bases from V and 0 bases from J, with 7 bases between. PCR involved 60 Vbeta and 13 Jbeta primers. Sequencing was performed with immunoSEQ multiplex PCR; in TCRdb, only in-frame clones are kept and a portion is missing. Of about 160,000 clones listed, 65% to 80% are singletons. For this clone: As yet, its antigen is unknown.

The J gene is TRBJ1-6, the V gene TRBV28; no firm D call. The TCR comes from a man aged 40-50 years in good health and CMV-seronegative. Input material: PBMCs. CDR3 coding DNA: TGTGCCAGCAAGCGTAGCTCCTATAATTCACCCCTCCACTTT. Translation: CASKRSSYNSPLHF.